This TCR beta chain was recovered during a study of blood T cells in healthy people across ages. With a J-beta primer mix and a sample-barcoded 5' primer, a second PCR ran about 7 to 12 cycles. Each CDR3 protein is one row after TCRdb ran MiXCR on the 5' RACE reads. The sample has about 1.6 million distinct CDR3 sequences; around 36% are singletons. V was shortened by 0 bases and J by 4 bases, with 19 bases between the two germline ends. The CDR3 totals 17 residues. Germline CDR1 and CDR2: SGHRS and YFSETQ. The clonotype was recovered from a woman in her thirties in good health. The V gene is TRBV5-1, the J gene TRBJ1-1; a weak D match, TRBD1 (5 bases). Sequencing was done on a sample of blood. Written as DNA, the CDR3 is TGCGCCAGCAGCTTGGATTTAATTAGTTATGACAGCACTGAAGCTTTCTTT. The encoded protein is CASSLDLISYDSTEAFF.